The T cell receptor beta chain described here comes from a study of blood T cell repertoires in COVID-19. About the research overall: Specimens from acute and convalescent COVID-19 originated in the United States, Italy and Spain. The analysed material was cDNA or gDNA that came from T cells, B-cell-depleted T cells, or PBMCs.

Original processing methods: Cell counts per sample came from amplifying reference gene primers. The repertoire was sequenced with immunoSEQ multiplex PCR; TCRdb's copy has only in-frame clones and lacks some. That table is the source of V, J and clone size, and D and trimming were worked out from the DNA. The sample includes around 30,000 clones, 70% to 90% of them seen just once. The CDR3 covers 15 residues. Germline V gene lookup returns CDR1 SGHRS and CDR2 YFSETQ. V trimming: 5 bases; J trimming: 7 bases; junction bases outside the gene matches: 11. Material for sequencing was peripheral blood. The rearrangement uses TRBV5-1 and TRBJ2-1, with TRBD2 matching 8 bases. The TCR comes from a woman of 80 years or more with active or convalescent COVID-19. DNA of the CDR3: TGCGCCAGCAGGATTTTAGCGGGGAGGGCAAATGAGCAGTTCTTC. It encodes CASRILAGRANEQFF.